This TCR beta chain emerged from a study of a mutant IDH1 vaccine in newly diagnosed glioma. Across the study: Prior therapy was radiotherapy, temozolomide, or both; most received both.

The CDR3 has 15 amino acids. V dropped 5 bases and J dropped 5 bases, with 13 bases sitting between them. Germline V gives CDR1 SNHLY, CDR2 FYNNEI. Only a few counts were recorded for this clone. Its target is unknown. Profiled with immunoSEQ multiplex PCR; TCRdb holds only in-frame clones, not every one. The repertoire holds fewer than 35,000 clones, with more than 55% as singletons. Noted time point: week 5, during vaccination. Each dose of the vaccine consisted of 300 ug of mutant IDH1 20-mer peptide, with topical imiquimod. The J gene is TRBJ1-6, the V gene TRBV2; D perhaps matches TRBD1 (6 bases). Specimen: PBMCs, collected from a glioma patient whose treatment included an IDH1 peptide vaccine. This clonotype was obtained from a woman aged 18-30 years with glioma. The CDR3: CASSTGQYNNSPLHF. The CDR3 DNA follows: TGTGCCAGCAGTACCGGACAGTATAATAATTCACCCCTCCACTTT.